The rows below give T cell receptor beta chains drawn from one sample of a study of cytomegalovirus exposure and HLA in healthy donors. Some clones are missing from TCRdb's copy, which holds only in-frame ones; the method was immunoSEQ multiplex PCR. The table has about 68,000 clones, 81% seen once. Specimen: PBMCs. The receptors originated from a human donor in good health. CDR3s include the opening cysteine and the closing phenylalanine or tryptophan. D genes are given only for firm matches.

v_call d_call cdr3_aa
TRBV10-3 - CAISASADYGYTF
TRBV9 TRBD2 CASSAGTSGYEQYF
TRBV5-4 - CASSFQGQPYEQYF
TRBV6-1 TRBD1 CASWSRDRAAGYTF
TRBV4-1 - CASSQDFSYRPLHF
TRBV18 TRBD1 CASSFRQGASDVPNEKLFF
TRBV19 TRBD1 CASSRDRGCEQYF
TRBV4-3 - CASSQALQGDYGYTF
TRBV4-3 - CASSQDTGRYGYTF
TRBV7-3 TRBD1 CASSPLLQGVSLAGANVLTF
TRBV5-1 - CASSEGGNYGYTF
TRBV5-1 TRBD1 CASSPGTEMQYF
TRBV2 TRBD1 CASSEDRGRELFF
TRBV15 - CATSRDISSHTQYF
TRBV9 - CASTRVGSPEQFF
TRBV9 - CASSPYRNTEAFF
TRBV6-1 TRBD1 CASSPAQGGAFF
TRBV5-5 - CASSLQVGDTQYF
TRBV6-6 - CASSYSHPRSTDTQYF
TRBV2 - CASSRREVPQHF
TRBV6-1 - CASSFGQNYEQYF
TRBV5-1 - CASSRGRTNEKLFF
TRBV6-4 TRBD1 CASSEDRRSYEQYF
TRBV5-1 - CASIQIWGDLYEQYF
TRBV27 - CASSLVQGSNEQYF
TRBV10-1 - CATLETGLTDTQYF
TRBV27 TRBD2 CASSSGGGPGKNIQYF
TRBV9 TRBD2 CASSVFGGDTGELFF
TRBV5-1 - CASSLQTGASSYNEQFF
TRBV1 - CTSSQKRGVVTDTQYF
TRBV7-2 - CASSPSGTNYGYPF
TRBV5-4 - CASSLIPGGGSMYEQYF
TRBV7-8 TRBD1 CASSSQQGAAGNTIYF
TRBV6-4 TRBD1 CASSPDRGNSPLHF
TRBV7-2 - CASSLPGHLNTEAFF
TRBV30 TRBD2 CAFSSGGANEQFF
TRBV14 - CASGFGRERGYTF
TRBV5-1 - CASSFWGGNTEAFF
TRBV5-6 - CASSIWADRISTTNEKLFF
TRBV14 - CASSQVGGACEAFF